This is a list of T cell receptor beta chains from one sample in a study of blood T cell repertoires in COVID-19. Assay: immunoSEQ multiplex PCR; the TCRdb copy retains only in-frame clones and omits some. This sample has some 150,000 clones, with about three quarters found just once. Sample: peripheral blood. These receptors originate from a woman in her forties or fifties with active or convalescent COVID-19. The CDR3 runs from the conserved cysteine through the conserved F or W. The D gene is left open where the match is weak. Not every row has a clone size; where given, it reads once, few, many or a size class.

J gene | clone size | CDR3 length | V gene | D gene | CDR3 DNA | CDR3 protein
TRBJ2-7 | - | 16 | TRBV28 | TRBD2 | TGTGCCAGCAGTTCTATTGGGGACCTAGCGGGCGGCGAGCAGTACTTC | CASSSIGDLAGGEQYF
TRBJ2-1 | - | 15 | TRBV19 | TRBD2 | TGTGCCAGTAGTACGGTAGCGGGAGGGCCTAATGAGCAGTTCTTC | CASSTVAGGPNEQFF
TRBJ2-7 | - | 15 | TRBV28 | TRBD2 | TGTGCCAGTTTTCCTCCGGGACTAGCGGGAGGGGAGCAGTACTTC | CASFPPGLAGGEQYF
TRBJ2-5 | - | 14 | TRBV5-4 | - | TGTGCCAGCAGCTTGGATTCAGGTCAAGAGACCCAGTACTTC | CASSLDSGQETQYF
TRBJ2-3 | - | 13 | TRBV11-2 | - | TGTGCCAGCAAACAACCGAGCACAGATACGCAGTATTTT | CASKQPSTDTQYF
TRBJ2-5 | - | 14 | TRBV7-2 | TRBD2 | TGTGCCAGCAGCCCAGGACTAGAGAGGGAGACCCAGTACTTC | CASSPGLERETQYF
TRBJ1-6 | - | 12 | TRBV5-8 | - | TGTGCCAGCAGGCAGGGGAATTCACCCCTCCACTTT | CASRQGNSPLHF
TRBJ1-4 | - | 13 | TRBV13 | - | TGTGCCAGCAAATTGGGAGGGGGTGAAAAACTGTTTTTT | CASKLGGGEKLFF
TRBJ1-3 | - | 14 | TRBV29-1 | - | TGCAGCGTCCTCCCAGGGGTCTCTGGAAACACCATATATTTT | CSVLPGVSGNTIYF
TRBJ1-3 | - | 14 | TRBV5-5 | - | TGTGCCAGCAGCTTGGGACAGCCTGGAAACACCATATATTTT | CASSLGQPGNTIYF
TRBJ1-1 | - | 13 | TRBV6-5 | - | TGTGCCAGCAACCAACAGGGCTCCACTGAAGCTTTCTTT | CASNQQGSTEAFF
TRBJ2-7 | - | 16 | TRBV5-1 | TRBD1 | TGCGCCAGCAGCTTGGGACCTGACAGGGGCGCCTACGAGCAGTACTTC | CASSLGPDRGAYEQYF
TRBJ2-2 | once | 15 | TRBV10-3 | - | TGTGCCATCAGTGGGGGCAGGACGAACACCGGGGAGCTGTTTTTT | CAISGGRTNTGELFF
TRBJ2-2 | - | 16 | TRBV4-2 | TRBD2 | TGTGCCAGCAGCCAAGATCTAGCGGGGGGCACCGGGGAGCTGTTTTTT | CASSQDLAGGTGELFF
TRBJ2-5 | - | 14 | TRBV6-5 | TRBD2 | TGTGCCAGCACTACTAGCGGGGCCAAAGAGACCCAGTACTTC | CASTTSGAKETQYF
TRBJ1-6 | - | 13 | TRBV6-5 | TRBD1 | TGTGCCAGCAGCCGTACAGGGGATTCACCCCTCCACTTT | CASSRTGDSPLHF
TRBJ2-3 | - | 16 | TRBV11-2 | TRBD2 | TGTGCCAGCAGCTCGGGACTAGCGGGCCTCACAGATACGCAGTATTTT | CASSSGLAGLTDTQYF
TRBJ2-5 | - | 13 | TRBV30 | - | TGTGCCTGGAGTTACGGGGGAAGGGAGACCCAGTACTTC | CAWSYGGRETQYF
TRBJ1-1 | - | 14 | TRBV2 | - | TGTGCCAGCACTCGAGACACGCTGAACACTGAAGCTTTCTTT | CASTRDTLNTEAFF
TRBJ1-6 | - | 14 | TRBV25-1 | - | TGTGCCAGCAGTGAACAGGGTTTAGGTTCACCCCTCCACTTT | CASSEQGLGSPLHF
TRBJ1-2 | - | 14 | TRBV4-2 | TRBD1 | TGTGCCAGCAGCCAACCGGACAGGACGGCTGGCTACACCTTC | CASSQPDRTAGYTF
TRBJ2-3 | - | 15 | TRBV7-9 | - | TGTGCCAGCAGCTCTTCCGTTCTAGCCGTAGATACGCAGTATTTT | CASSSSVLAVDTQYF
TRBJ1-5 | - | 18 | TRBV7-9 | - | TGTGCCAGCAGAAAGAGAGGTGTAGTAGGGGTTCCCACAGAGCCCCAGCATTTT | CASRKRGVVGVPTEPQHF
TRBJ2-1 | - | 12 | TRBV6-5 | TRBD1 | TGTGCCAGCAGAAGGACAGGCGATGAGCAGTTCTTC | CASRRTGDEQFF
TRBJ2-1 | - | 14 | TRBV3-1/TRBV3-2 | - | TGTGCCAGCAGCCAAGATGGTAGCTACAATGAGCAGTTCTTC | CASSQDGSYNEQFF
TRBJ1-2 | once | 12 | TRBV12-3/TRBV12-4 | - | TGTGCCAGCAATTACAGGGAAATGAGCTACACCTTC | CASNYREMSYTF
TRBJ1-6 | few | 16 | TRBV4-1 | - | TGCGCCAGCAGCCCGAGCACAGAAAGGTATAATTCACCCCTCCACTTT | CASSPSTERYNSPLHF